Below, 31 T cell receptor beta chains from the same sample are listed, as sequenced in a study of blood T cell repertoires in COVID-19. Sequencing was performed with immunoSEQ multiplex PCR; in TCRdb, only in-frame clones are kept and a portion is missing. The sample has almost 200,000 clones, 75% to 85% seen once. The sample taken for sequencing was peripheral blood. These receptors originate from a woman in her forties with COVID-19, enrolled during active disease.

The genes are TRBV2 and TRBJ1-1; D ambiguous. Germline V gene data show CDR1 as SNHLY and CDR2 as FYNNEI. Between the trimmed V and J ends, which lost 2 bases and 1 base, there was a span of 2 bases. The CDR3 runs 12 residues. CDR3 bases: TGTGCCAGCAGTGAACAGAACACTGAAGCTTTCTTT. Protein sequence: CASSEQNTEAFF.

This clone has a single count. J is TRBJ2-3 and V is TRBV7-3; 13 bases agree with TRBD2. The germline gives CDR1 SGHTA, CDR2 FQGTGA. This CDR3 has 20 residues. J gave up 4 bases and V 3 bases, and 16 bases lay outside the gene matches. The CDR3 loop is CASSFTGGLAGQPRPDTQYF. CDR3 nucleotide sequence: TGTGCCAGCAGCTTTACAGGGGGACTAGCGGGACAACCGCGTCCAGATACGCAGTATTTT.

V is TRBV18 and J is TRBJ1-4; possibly TRBD1 for D (5 bases). Trimming shortened V by 1 base and J by 7 bases, and 16 bases separated the two germline ends. Germline assignment: CDR1 KGHSH and CDR2 LQKENI. CDR3 length: 16 amino acids. For the CDR3, the DNA is TGTGCCAGCTCACCACTAGAATCCAGGGAGGTTGAAAAACTGTTTTTT. Its translation: CASSPLESREVEKLFF.

The chain combines TRBV19 with TRBJ2-3; TRBD1 aligns across 10 bases. CDR3 length: 13 residues. Germline loops: CDR1 LNHDA, CDR2 SQIVND (reference sequence). V was pared by 6 bases and J by 6 bases, with 3 bases of the junction left unmatched. This CDR3 reads CASRMDRGDTQYF. CDR3 DNA sequence: TGTGCCAGTAGGATGGACAGGGGGGATACGCAGTATTTT.

This clone was picked up a small number of times. This chain joins TRBV5-1 and TRBJ1-2, with D possibly being TRBD1 (5 bases). The CDR3 sequence is 13 residues long. V was shortened by 0 bases and J by 7 bases, with 10 bases between the two germline ends. CDR1 and CDR2 from the germline V gene are SGHRS and YFSETQ. CDR3 in amino acids: CASSLEVGPGYTF. The CDR3 nucleotides are TGCGCCAGCAGCTTGGAGGTGGGGCCTGGCTACACCTTC.

The J gene is TRBJ2-7, the V gene TRBV12-3 or TRBV12-4, with D tentatively TRBD1 (6 bases). With 8 bases removed from V and 3 bases from J, the gap between germline ends came to 14 bases. CDR3 length equals 13 residues. CDR3 sequence: CASGQLRGYEQYF. CDR3 coding DNA: TGTGCCAGCGGACAGCTAAGAGGCTACGAGCAGTACTTC.

This chain links TRBV10-3 with TRBJ1-2, with TRBD1 identical over 8 bases. The CDR3 sequence is 14 residues long. The V gene end was trimmed by 3 bases and the J gene end by 6 bases; junction bases not matched to a gene: 6. CDR1 and CDR2 from the germline V gene are ENHRY and SYGVKD. The CDR3 DNA reads as TGTGCCATCAGTGACGACAGGGGAAGACATGGCTACACCTTC. Protein product: CAISDDRGRHGYTF.

This clone has a single count. CDR3 region: CASSGSGRDPNEQYF. CDR3 DNA: TGTGCCAGCAGTGGAAGCGGGAGGGACCCTAACGAGCAGTACTTC. The chain employs TRBV27 and TRBJ2-7; 10 positions agree with TRBD2. V gave up 5 bases and J gave up 5 bases; unmatched junction bases: 9. Germline V gene data show CDR1 as MNHEY and CDR2 as SMNVEV (reference sequence). The CDR3 extends over 15 amino acids.

The rearrangement joins TRBV9 to TRBJ1-6; D not resolved. CDR1 and CDR2 (germline): SGDLS, YYNGEE. Between the trimmed V and J ends, which lost 1 base and 5 bases, there was a span of 7 bases. This CDR3 contains 14 residues. This CDR3 is CASSVQVNNSPLHF. The DNA for the CDR3 is TGTGCCAGCAGCGTACAGGTGAATAATTCACCCCTCCACTTT.

The sample holds a few counts of this clone. This chain links TRBV30 with TRBJ2-2; tentatively, D is TRBD1 (7 bases). V gave up 3 bases and J gave up 5 bases, with 16 bases separating them. The CDR3 loop spans 15 amino acids. Germline CDR1 is GTSNPN and CDR2 is SVGIG (reference sequence). DNA of the CDR3: TGTGCCTGGAGCGGGGGACAGTTAGGGACCGGGGAGCTGTTTTTT. It yields the protein CAWSGGQLGTGELFF.

The genes are TRBV10-3 and TRBJ2-7; TRBD1 aligns across 9 bases. Trimming took 6 bases from V and 2 from J; bases not matched to a gene: 5. This CDR3 region has 14 residues. Germline-derived CDR1 and CDR2 are ENHRY and SYGVKD. Written as DNA, the CDR3 is TGTGCCATCAGAGGGACAGGGACCCCCTACGAGCAGTACTTC. This translates into CAIRGTGTPYEQYF.

This chain uses TRBV7-3 with TRBJ1-2; 9 bases align to TRBD1. Germline CDR1 SGHTA, CDR2 FQGTGA. The CDR3 sequence is 13 residues long. With 5 bases clipped from V and 4 bases from J, the junction kept 2 bases outside the gene matches. CDR3 sequence (DNA): TGTGCCAGCAGCACAGGGGGCGGCTATGGCTACACCTTC. Translating it yields CASSTGGGYGYTF.

The chain links TRBV16 to TRBJ1-4; no definite D call. With 0 bases removed from V and 7 bases from J, the gap between germline ends came to 15 bases. Germline-derived CDR1 and CDR2 are KGHSY and FQNENV. The CDR3 is 16 amino acids. CDR3 region: CASSQSVAEGSEKLFF. The CDR3 DNA reads as TGTGCCAGCAGCCAATCGGTGGCGGAAGGTAGTGAAAAACTGTTTTTT.

This rearrangement joins TRBV4-2 to TRBJ1-1, with 7 positions matching TRBD1. CDR3 length equals 17 residues. After removal of 0 bases from V and 0 bases from J, the junction contained 7 bases not matched to a gene. In germline, CDR1 is LGHNA, CDR2 YNFKEQ. CDR3 bases: TGTGCCAGCAGCCAAGATGTGTCAGGGGGGATGAACACTGAAGCTTTCTTT. Residues: CASSQDVSGGMNTEAFF.

The chain employs TRBV4-2 and TRBJ1-4; possible D gene TRBD1, 5 bases. Trimming cost V 5 bases and J 1 base, with 11 bases left between them. This CDR3 is built from 15 residues. Looked up from germline, CDR1 is LGHNA and CDR2 is YNFKEQ. CDR3 loop: CASSAGSVTNEKLFF. For the CDR3, the DNA is TGTGCCAGCAGCGCAGGGTCGGTAACTAATGAAAAACTGTTTTTT.

V is TRBV18 and J is TRBJ1-2; D possibly corresponds to TRBD1 (5 bases). The V and J ends lost 10 bases and 4 bases respectively, with 22 bases between them. This CDR3 is 15 amino acids long. The germline gives CDR1 KGHSH, CDR2 LQKENI. Written as DNA, the CDR3 is TGTGCCACCGACCGAGACGGGCGCAGGGCCTATGGCTACACCTTC. Protein product: CATDRDGRRAYGYTF.

The chain carries TRBV30 and TRBJ2-7; 9 nucleotides line up with TRBD2. The CDR3 runs 13 residues. Trimming at V came to 1 base and at J to 4 bases, leaving 2 bases not matched to a gene. Germline V CDR1 and CDR2: GTSNPN, SVGIG (reference sequence). The CDR3 DNA follows: TGTGCCTGGAGTGGACTAGCGGTTTACGAGCAGTACTTC. Protein: CAWSGLAVYEQYF. The full variable domain, in which reference TRBV30 and TRBJ2-7 provide the parts outside the CDR3, is SQTIHQWPATLVQPVGSPLSLECTVEGTSNPNLYWYRQAAGRGLQLLFYSVGIGQISSEVPQNLSASRPQDRQFILSSKKLLLSDSGFYLCAWSGLAVYEQYFGPGTRLTVT.

The chain uses TRBV3-1 (or the pseudogene TRBV3-2) and TRBJ2-1, with 10 nucleotides matching TRBD2. The ends lost 2 bases at V and 4 bases at J; junction bases unmatched: 8. The CDR3 is made up of 17 amino acids. Germline CDR1 and CDR2: LGHDT and YNNKEL (reference sequence). CDR3 residues: CASSQKIGLAVYNEQFF. The DNA of the CDR3 is TGTGCCAGCAGCCAAAAGATAGGACTAGCGGTTTACAATGAGCAGTTCTTC.

The sample holds a few counts of this clone. No DNA is shown, since the ends of the CDR3 on it are uncertain; the CDR3 is the one TCRdb lists. This chain uses TRBV21-1 with TRBJ1-2; the D call of TRBD1 is as the table states it, not checked on the DNA. TRBV21-1 is reported as a pseudogene. Both ends counted, the CDR3 spans 17 residues. CDR3 residues: CASSKGVWGPGNYGYTF.

J is TRBJ2-5 and V is TRBV5-1, with 10 bases that match TRBD2. CDR3 length equals 17 residues. Per germline, CDR1 SGHRS and CDR2 YFSETQ. J gave up 3 bases and V 4 bases, and 12 bases lay outside the gene matches. The CDR3 DNA reads TGCGCCAGCAGCCCCGGCAAAAGGACTAGCGGCAAAGAGACCCAGTACTTC. Translating it yields CASSPGKRTSGKETQYF. Full variable domain (remainder filled in from reference TRBV5-1 and TRBJ2-5): KAGVTQTPRYLIKTRGQQVTLSCSPISGHRSVSWYQQTPGQGLQFLFEYFSETQRNKGNFPGRFSGRQFSNSRSEMNVSTLELGDSALYLCASSPGKRTSGKETQYFGPGTRLLVL.

The rearrangement links TRBV7-9 to TRBJ2-1; 11 bases align to TRBD2. Trimming removed 5 bases from V and 6 bases from J; junction bases left unmatched: 15. The germline gives CDR1 SEHNR, CDR2 FQNEAQ (reference sequence). The CDR3 has 18 residues. The CDR3 coding sequence is TGTGCCAGCAGCAAACAGTGGGGGCTAGCGGGAGGTCCCAATGAGCAGTTCTTC. The encoded protein is CASSKQWGLAGGPNEQFF.

J is TRBJ2-2 and V is TRBV13; 13 bases match TRBD2. The CDR3 is 16 residues long. Per the germline V gene, CDR1 is PRHDT and CDR2 is FYEKMQ (reference sequence). Trimming took 5 bases from V and 6 from J; bases not matched to a gene: 6. The CDR3 bases are TGTGCCAGCAGCCGGTGGACTAGCGGGAGCTCCGGGGAGCTGTTTTTT. Translating gives CASSRWTSGSSGELFF.

The V gene is TRBV27, the J gene TRBJ1-2, with unresolved D. The CDR3 covers 13 residues. With 2 bases removed from V and 8 bases from J, the gap between germline ends came to 12 bases. Germline CDR1 is MNHEY and CDR2 is SMNVEV (reference sequence). The CDR3 is CASSLMRDQGYTF. DNA for the CDR3: TGTGCCAGCAGTTTAATGCGGGATCAGGGCTACACCTTC.

The chain combines TRBV7-2 with TRBJ1-6; D unclear. The CDR3 covers 18 residues. The germline gives CDR1 SGHTA, CDR2 FQGNSA. The ends were cut back, 5 bases at V and 14 bases at J, with 31 bases in the middle. CDR3 residues: CASSSSQAGVLGLWTLHF. The DNA for the CDR3 is TGTGCCAGCAGCAGTAGCCAGGCGGGAGTACTCGGATTATGGACCCTCCACTTT. Complete variable domain (other parts from reference TRBV7-2 and TRBJ1-6): GAGVSQSPSNKVTEKGKDVELRCDPISGHTALYWYRQSLGQGLEFLIYFQGNSAPDKSGLPSDRFSAERTGGSVSTLTIQRTQQEDSAVYLCASSSSQAGVLGLWTLHFGNGTRLTVT.

This rearrangement joins TRBV10-3 to TRBJ1-2; 8 nucleotides align to TRBD1. Losses at the gene ends were 6 bases for V and 4 bases for J; bases not matched to a gene: 7. The germline V gene encodes CDR1 ENHRY and CDR2 SYGVKD. The CDR3 loop spans 14 amino acids. The CDR3 DNA reads TGTGCCATCAGCCAGGGACAGGCCTTCTATGGCTACACCTTC. Translated: CAISQGQAFYGYTF.

The chain carries TRBV5-1 and TRBJ1-4; tentative D call: TRBD1 (5 bases). V lost 0 bases and J lost 2, with 11 bases in between. This CDR3 region has 16 residues. The germline V gene has CDR1 SGHRS and CDR2 YFSETQ. The CDR3 loop is CASSLAGGTTNEKLFF. CDR3 DNA sequence: TGCGCCAGCAGCTTGGCGGGAGGGACTACTAATGAAAAACTGTTTTTT.

This rearrangement joins TRBV11-1 to TRBJ2-7; 10 bases match TRBD1. The germline CDR1 and CDR2 sequences are SGHAT and FQDESV (reference sequence). Trimming at V came to 3 bases and at J to 7 bases, leaving 3 bases not matched to a gene. This CDR3 region has 13 residues. The CDR3 here is CASSFGTGVEQYF. DNA for the CDR3: TGTGCCAGCAGCTTCGGGACAGGGGTAGAGCAGTACTTC.

The genes are TRBV5-1 and TRBJ2-3, with 7 bases that match TRBD1. CDR1 and CDR2 (germline): SGHRS, YFSETQ. Trimming removed 0 bases from V and 4 bases from J; junction bases left unmatched: 5. The length of the CDR3 is 15 residues. The CDR3 region has the DNA TGCGCCAGCAGCTTGGAGGCAGGGGGTTCAGATACGCAGTATTTT. Translation gives CASSLEAGGSDTQYF.

The V call is TRBV7-9, the J call TRBJ1-5; D gene uncertain. The CDR3 covers 12 residues. The ends were cut back, 4 bases at V and 7 bases at J, with 8 bases in the middle. Germline CDR1 SEHNR, CDR2 FQNEAQ (reference sequence). The DNA of the CDR3 is TGTGCCAGCAGCTCGGTAGAACAGCCCCAGCATTTT. This encodes CASSSVEQPQHF.

This clone came up once. This chain links TRBV12-3 or TRBV12-4 with TRBJ1-2; D not certain. This CDR3 has 13 amino acids. The germline V and J ends were trimmed by 3 bases and 2 bases, with 7 bases remaining between them. This CDR3 is CASSFNGNYGYTF. The CDR3 nucleotides read TGTGCCAGCAGTTTCAACGGGAACTATGGCTACACCTTC.

This clone showed up just once. CDR3 DNA sequence: TGTGCCAGCAGCTTCTTGACGGGTGAGCAGTTCTTC. Its translation is CASSFLTGEQFF. This sequence joins TRBV7-2 and TRBJ2-1; the D is unclear. The length of the CDR3 is 12 residues. In germline, CDR1 is SGHTA, CDR2 FQGNSA. The V end lost 3 bases, the J end lost 9 bases, and 9 bases lay between the germline ends.